This is a list of T cell receptor beta chains from one sample in a study of control samples from healthy donors and cancer patients. Sequenced by immunoSEQ multiplex PCR; TCRdb stores in-frame clones only, minus some. Here the sample spans around 75,000 clones, approximately 84% being singletons. Material: blood. The source of these receptors is a middle-aged man in good health. The CDR3 runs from the conserved cysteine through the conserved F or W. The order of the fields is CDR3 protein, CDR3 DNA, CDR3 length, D gene, V gene, J gene, clone size. The D gene is left open where the match is weak. Clone size is given for some rows only: seen once, a few or many times, or a class if the clone is expanded.

CDR3aa: CASSPDGTVSSYEQYF; CDR3nt: TGTGCCAGCAGTCCGGACGGGACAGTGAGCTCCTACGAGCAGTACTTC; len: 16; d_gene: TRBD1; v_gene: TRBV6-6; j_gene: TRBJ2-7; abundance: .
CDR3aa: CTSSLRTRINEQYF; CDR3nt: TGTACCAGCAGCTTACGGACTAGAATAAACGAGCAGTACTTC; len: 14; d_gene: TRBD2; v_gene: TRBV7-2; j_gene: TRBJ2-7; abundance: .
CDR3aa: CASSLGLAGGYF; CDR3nt: TGTGCCAGCAGCTTGGGGCTAGCGGGAGGCTACTTC; len: 12; d_gene: TRBD2; v_gene: TRBV5-8; j_gene: TRBJ2-4; abundance: .
CDR3aa: CASSLAGLASRHSDTQYF; CDR3nt: TGTGCCAGCAGCTTAGCGGGACTAGCATCAAGGCACTCAGATACGCAGTATTTT; len: 18; d_gene: TRBD2; v_gene: TRBV7-2; j_gene: TRBJ2-3; abundance: .
CDR3aa: CAWSVGRGHISNQPQHF; CDR3nt: TGTGCCTGGAGTGTAGGCAGGGGTCACATAAGCAATCAGCCCCAGCATTTT; len: 17; d_gene: .; v_gene: TRBV30; j_gene: TRBJ1-5; abundance: .
CDR3aa: CASGGSVWATETQYF; CDR3nt: TGTGCCAGTGGGGGGAGTGTGTGGGCGACAGAGACCCAGTACTTC; len: 15; d_gene: .; v_gene: TRBV9; j_gene: TRBJ2-5; abundance: .
CDR3aa: CASSRGQGVTQPQHF; CDR3nt: TGTGCCAGTAGTAGGGGACAGGGGGTAACTCAGCCCCAGCATTTT; len: 15; d_gene: TRBD1; v_gene: TRBV19; j_gene: TRBJ1-5; abundance: few
CDR3aa: CASSVRDSSGNTIYF; CDR3nt: TGTGCCAGCAGCGTGAGGGACAGCTCTGGAAACACCATATATTTT; len: 15; d_gene: TRBD1; v_gene: TRBV9; j_gene: TRBJ1-3; abundance: .
CDR3aa: CASTPGSGVLDTQYF; CDR3nt: TGTGCCAGCACTCCCGGTAGCGGGGTACTGGATACGCAGTATTTT; len: 15; d_gene: TRBD2; v_gene: TRBV5-6; j_gene: TRBJ2-3; abundance: .
CDR3aa: CASSTTGTGARSYGYTF; CDR3nt: TGTGCCAGTAGTACGACCGGGACAGGGGCGAGAAGCTATGGCTACACCTTC; len: 17; d_gene: TRBD1; v_gene: TRBV19; j_gene: TRBJ1-2; abundance: .
CDR3aa: CASQVLGETQYF; CDR3nt: TGTGCCAGCCAAGTGTTGGGGGAGACCCAGTACTTC; len: 12; d_gene: .; v_gene: TRBV2; j_gene: TRBJ2-5; abundance: once
CDR3aa: CASSLAIQWGYTF; CDR3nt: TGTGCCAGCAGCTTAGCGATCCAGTGGGGCTACACCTTC; len: 13; d_gene: .; v_gene: TRBV7-8; j_gene: TRBJ1-2; abundance: .
CDR3aa: CASSLKETQYF; CDR3nt: TGCGCCAGCAGCTTGAAAGAGACCCAGTACTTC; len: 11; d_gene: .; v_gene: TRBV5-1; j_gene: TRBJ2-5; abundance: .